The clone carrying this TCR beta chain was detected many times. RNA transcripts yielded amplified TCR beta CDR3 regions. First-round RT-PCR with HTBI primers amplified the TCR CDR3 region. TCRdb itself ran the multiplex PCR reads through MiXCR, one entry per CDR3 protein. The table lists about half a million distinct CDR3 sequences, more than 15% of them singletons. The data are from a study of T cells in Graves' hyperthyroidism and ophthalmopathy. The CDR3 is made up of 17 amino acids. The TCR sequence derives from a woman younger than 45 with Graves' ophthalmopathy. Material for sequencing was blood. The rearrangement joins TRBV3-2 to TRBJ1-2; the DNA was not compared with TRBD1, the D call given in the table. TRBV3-2 counts as a pseudogene. The CDR3 here is CASSQDLTSREISGYTF. The CDR3 nucleotides read TGTGCCAGCAGCCAAGATCTTACGTCCAGGGAGATAAGCGGCTACACCTTC.